This is a list of T cell receptor beta chains from one sample in a study of cytomegalovirus exposure and HLA in healthy donors. The repertoire was sequenced with immunoSEQ multiplex PCR; TCRdb's copy has only in-frame clones and lacks some. This repertoire shows some 98,000 clones, approximately 90% found once; its top ten account for 3.9%. The sequenced sample consisted of PBMCs. Receptors originate from a young woman in good health and CMV-seronegative. CDR3s include the opening cysteine and the closing phenylalanine or tryptophan. The order of the fields is J gene, D gene, V gene, clone size, CDR3 protein, CDR3 DNA. The D gene is left open where the match is weak. Expanded clones get a size class; other rows say once, few or many, or leave the size out.

j_gene: TRBJ2-5
d_gene: TRBD1
v_gene: TRBV7-6
abundance: many
CDR3aa: CASSLVGGSETQYF
CDR3nt: TGTGCCAGCAGCTTAGTAGGGGGCTCGGAGACCCAGTACTTC

j_gene: TRBJ2-6
d_gene: -
v_gene: TRBV5-6
abundance: -
CDR3aa: CASSFRVSGANVLTF
CDR3nt: TGTGCCAGCAGCTTCAGGGTATCTGGGGCCAACGTCCTGACTTTC

j_gene: TRBJ1-2
d_gene: TRBD1
v_gene: TRBV6-5
abundance: -
CDR3aa: CASRPQGLSYTF
CDR3nt: TGTGCCAGCAGACCACAGGGGTTGAGCTACACCTTC

j_gene: TRBJ1-2
d_gene: TRBD1
v_gene: TRBV5-4
abundance: -
CDR3aa: CASRNSQRTGGNYGYTF
CDR3nt: TGTGCCAGCAGAAACTCACAGAGGACAGGGGGAAACTATGGCTACACCTTC

j_gene: TRBJ2-1
d_gene: TRBD2
v_gene: TRBV7-9
abundance: -
CDR3aa: CASSLVPAGRDDEQFF
CDR3nt: TGTGCCAGCAGCTTAGTGCCCGCTGGGAGGGACGATGAGCAGTTCTTC

j_gene: TRBJ1-2
d_gene: TRBD1
v_gene: TRBV28
abundance: few
CDR3aa: CASSPGDRSGGYTF
CDR3nt: TGTGCCAGCAGTCCAGGGGACAGGTCCGGGGGCTACACCTTC

j_gene: TRBJ2-7
d_gene: -
v_gene: TRBV6-1
abundance: -
CDR3aa: CASSEWGGEYEQYF
CDR3nt: TGTGCCAGCAGTGAATGGGGGGGCGAGTACGAGCAGTACTTC

j_gene: TRBJ1-3
d_gene: TRBD1
v_gene: TRBV6-6
abundance: -
CDR3aa: CASSPGTGSRNTIYF
CDR3nt: TGTGCCAGCAGCCCCGGGACAGGGTCGAGAAACACCATATATTTT

j_gene: TRBJ1-1
d_gene: -
v_gene: TRBV6-5
abundance: -
CDR3aa: CASSYGGGNTEAFF
CDR3nt: TGTGCCAGCAGTTACGGGGGGGGGAACACTGAAGCTTTCTTT

j_gene: TRBJ2-1
d_gene: TRBD2
v_gene: TRBV5-1
abundance: -
CDR3aa: CASSSTSGSYNEQFF
CDR3nt: TGCGCCAGCAGCTCAACTAGCGGCTCCTACAATGAGCAGTTCTTC

j_gene: TRBJ2-1
d_gene: TRBD2
v_gene: TRBV27
abundance: -
CDR3aa: CASSFSQGRAYYNEQFF
CDR3nt: TGTGCCAGCAGTTTCTCCCAAGGGAGGGCTTACTACAATGAGCAGTTCTTC

j_gene: TRBJ2-3
d_gene: TRBD1
v_gene: TRBV27
abundance: few
CDR3aa: CASSPRTGTDTQYF
CDR3nt: TGTGCCAGCAGTCCCCGGACAGGGACAGATACGCAGTATTTT

j_gene: TRBJ2-2
d_gene: -
v_gene: TRBV25-1
abundance: -
CDR3aa: CASSGQGSTGELFF
CDR3nt: TGTGCCAGCAGCGGTCAGGGGAGCACCGGGGAGCTGTTTTTT

j_gene: TRBJ2-7
d_gene: -
v_gene: TRBV29-1
abundance: -
CDR3aa: CSVIGGPYEQYF
CDR3nt: TGCAGCGTTATTGGCGGTCCCTACGAGCAGTACTTC

j_gene: TRBJ1-2
d_gene: TRBD1
v_gene: TRBV7-9
abundance: -
CDR3aa: CASSLTPIIRDSITYGYTF
CDR3nt: TGTGCCAGCAGCTTAACCCCGATCATCAGGGACAGCATTACTTATGGCTACACCTTC

j_gene: TRBJ2-5
d_gene: -
v_gene: TRBV25-1
abundance: -
CDR3aa: CASSQGGRETQYF
CDR3nt: TGTGCCAGCTCCCAGGGCGGACGAGAGACCCAGTACTTC

j_gene: TRBJ2-2
d_gene: TRBD1
v_gene: TRBV7-7
abundance: -
CDR3aa: CASSSGTGGAPGELFF
CDR3nt: TGTGCCAGCAGCTCCGGGACAGGGGGCGCGCCCGGGGAGCTGTTTTTT

j_gene: TRBJ1-2
d_gene: -
v_gene: TRBV18
abundance: -
CDR3aa: CASSPAVAYGYTF
CDR3nt: TGTGCCAGCTCACCAGCGGTCGCCTATGGCTACACCTTC

j_gene: TRBJ2-2
d_gene: -
v_gene: TRBV4-3
abundance: -
CDR3aa: CASSHDRLAANTGELFF
CDR3nt: TGCGCCAGCAGCCATGACCGCCTAGCCGCGAACACCGGGGAGCTGTTTTTT

j_gene: TRBJ1-2
d_gene: TRBD1
v_gene: TRBV5-1
abundance: -
CDR3aa: CASSFDRGHDGYTF
CDR3nt: TGCGCCAGCAGTTTCGACAGGGGGCATGATGGCTACACCTTC

j_gene: TRBJ1-1
d_gene: -
v_gene: TRBV6-1
abundance: -
CDR3aa: CASRETQGREAFF
CDR3nt: TGTGCCAGCAGGGAAACTCAGGGGAGGGAGGCTTTCTTT

j_gene: TRBJ1-4
d_gene: -
v_gene: TRBV18
abundance: -
CDR3aa: CASSGGSNEKLFF
CDR3nt: TGTGCCAGTAGCGGGGGTTCTAATGAAAAACTGTTTTTT

j_gene: TRBJ1-5
d_gene: -
v_gene: TRBV6-5
abundance: -
CDR3aa: CASRLQGGGNQPQHF
CDR3nt: TGTGCCAGCAGATTACAGGGCGGCGGCAATCAGCCCCAGCATTTT

j_gene: TRBJ2-5
d_gene: TRBD1
v_gene: TRBV7-9
abundance: -
CDR3aa: CASHPTDRETQYF
CDR3nt: TGTGCCAGCCATCCCACGGACAGGGAGACCCAGTACTTC

j_gene: TRBJ1-4
d_gene: -
v_gene: TRBV6-7
abundance: -
CDR3aa: CASSYPTPFNEKLFF
CDR3nt: TGTGCCAGCAGTTACCCGACTCCCTTTAATGAAAAACTGTTTTTT

j_gene: TRBJ2-7
d_gene: -
v_gene: TRBV5-4
abundance: -
CDR3aa: CASSDRDSYEQYF
CDR3nt: TGTGCCAGCAGCGATCGGGATTCCTACGAGCAGTACTTC